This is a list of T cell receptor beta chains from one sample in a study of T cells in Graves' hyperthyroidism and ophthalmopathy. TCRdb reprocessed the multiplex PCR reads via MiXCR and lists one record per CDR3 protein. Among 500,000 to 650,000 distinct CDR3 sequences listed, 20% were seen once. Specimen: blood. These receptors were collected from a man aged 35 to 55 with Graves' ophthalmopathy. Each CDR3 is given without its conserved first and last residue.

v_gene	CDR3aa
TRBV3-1	ASSQDPRVQPQH
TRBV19	ASSMDSRGYEQY
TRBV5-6	ASSLDGQGADTQY
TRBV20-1	SARGGGLAKNIQY
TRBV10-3	AIKGHSSYNSPLH
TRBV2	ASSEAPPGLGAQETQY
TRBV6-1	ASSYHAGTEQY
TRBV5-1	ASSLEPAGTIYGYT
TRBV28	ASSLGGVYNSPLH
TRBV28	ASSLPTGRGTEAF
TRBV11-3	ASSRQGLNEQF
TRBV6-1	ASSSGTSGTNTQY
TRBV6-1	ASSSTVMSSYNEQF
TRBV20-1	SARPTGRPYEQY
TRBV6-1	ASSEARVSSYNEQF
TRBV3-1	ASSQGLGGGRSTDTQY
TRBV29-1	SVISGRSDEQY
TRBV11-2	ASSQTIYEQY
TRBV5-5	ASSRTLATQY
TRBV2	ASSGGVGTGTPNSPLH
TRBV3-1	ASSQVGWTSGGPNIQY
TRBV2	ASRPGTVDGGYT
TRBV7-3	ASSFGGLASINEQF
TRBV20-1	SAIFYRGETQY
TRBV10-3	AISPSSGNTGELF
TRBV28	ASSSPLGLGPSSYEQY
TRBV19	ATQARYTDTQY
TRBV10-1	ASSATSGGGYNEQF
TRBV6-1	ASTRAGTSYGYT
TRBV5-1	ASTPWGDPSYNEQF
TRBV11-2	ASKEQEGQPQH